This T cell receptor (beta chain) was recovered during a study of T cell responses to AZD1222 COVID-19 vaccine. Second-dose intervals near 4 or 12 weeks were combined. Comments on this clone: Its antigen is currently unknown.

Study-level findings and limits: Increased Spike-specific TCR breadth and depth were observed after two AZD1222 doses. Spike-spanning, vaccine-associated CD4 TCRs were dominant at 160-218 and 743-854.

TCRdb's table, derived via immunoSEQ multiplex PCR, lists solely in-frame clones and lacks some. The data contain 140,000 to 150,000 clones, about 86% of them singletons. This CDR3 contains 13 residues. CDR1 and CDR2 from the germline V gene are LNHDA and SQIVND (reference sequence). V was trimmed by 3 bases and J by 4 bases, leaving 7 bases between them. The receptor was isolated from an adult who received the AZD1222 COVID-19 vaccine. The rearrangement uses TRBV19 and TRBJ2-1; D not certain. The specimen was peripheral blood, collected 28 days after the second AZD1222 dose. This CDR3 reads CASSIVLYNEQFF. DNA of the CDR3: TGTGCCAGTAGTATTGTTCTGTACAATGAGCAGTTCTTC.